The 28 T cell receptor beta chains reported below all come from one sample, sequenced in a study of blood T cells in healthy people across ages (dated by TCRdb to between 2014 and 2017). Library preparation used 5' RACE. The data were produced on an Illumina HiSeq 2500. A second PCR of roughly 7 to 11 cycles was performed with a sample-barcoded 5' primer and a J-beta primer mix. The public reads were reanalyzed by TCRdb: fastp trimming at Q25, MiXCR alignment, in-frame beta chains only. Each entry merges the rows of one CDR3 protein and shows their most common DNA and genes. For this sample the table gives more than 1.4 million distinct CDR3 sequences, of which approximately 42% were detected only once. Of the sample, 6.5% to 10% is held by the ten largest clones. The specimen was blood. These receptors came from a woman younger than 35 in good health.

The rearrangement joins TRBV28 to TRBJ1-2, with a possible D match to TRBD1 (5 bases). The CDR3 loop spans 12 amino acids. Trimming left V 7 bases short and J 3 bases short, with 9 bases between. From germline, CDR1 is MDHEN and CDR2 SYDVKM. The chain's CDR3 is CASKVQDYGYTF. CDR3 nucleotide sequence: TGTGCCAGCAAGGTACAGGACTATGGCTACACCTTC.

This chain uses TRBV28 with TRBJ2-3; TRBD2 matches 11 bases. J lost 7 bases, V lost 4 bases, and 7 bases had no gene match. Germline CDR1 is MDHEN and CDR2 is SYDVKM. The CDR3 sequence is 15 residues long. The CDR3 region has the DNA TGTGCCAGCAGTTCCTTAGCGGGGGGGCCGAATACGCAGTATTTT. Amino acid sequence: CASSSLAGGPNTQYF.

This clonotype came up a few times. One end of the junction does not line up with germline, which may come from a read error. This chain uses TRBV5-1 with TRBJ2-6; D ambiguous. CDR1 is SGHRS and CDR2 is YFSETQ in the germline V gene. The length of the CDR3 is 15 residues. The CDR3 DNA reads as TGCGCCGGCAGCCCCCCCGGGTGGCCGTCCAACGTCCTGACTTTC. It specifies CAGSPPGWPSNVLTF.

This clonotype turned up a few times. V gene TRBV29-1 combines with J gene TRBJ2-1; 8 bases fit TRBD2. CDR1 and CDR2 (germline): SQVTM, ANQGSEA. V lost 6 bases and J lost 4; bases outside the gene matches: 8. The CDR3 spans 14 residues. CDR3 amino acids: CSVGRREAYNEQFF. The CDR3 DNA reads TGCAGCGTGGGCCGGCGGGAGGCATACAATGAGCAGTTCTTC.

A word on this clonotype: The junction departs from germline at one end; a sequencing error may be responsible. The chain has TRBV4-2 and TRBJ1-1, with TRBD1 matching over 7 bases. The CDR3 consists of 16 residues. Per germline, CDR1 LGHNA and CDR2 YNFKEQ. The CDR3 nucleotides are TGTGCCAGCAGCCCTAGGACAGGAGATATGAACACTGGAGCTTTCTTT. It yields the protein CASSPRTGDMNTGAFF.

CDR3: CASSQVAVGANYGYTF. The DNA of the CDR3 is TGCGCCAGCAGCCAAGTAGCGGTGGGGGCCAACTATGGCTACACCTTC. The J gene is TRBJ1-2, the V gene TRBV4-1; a possible D gene is TRBD1 (6 bases). Germline lookup yields CDR1 MGHRA and CDR2 YSYEKL. Between the trimmed V and J ends, which lost 1 base and 2 bases, there was a span of 14 bases. The CDR3 contains 16 residues.

The chain recombines TRBV7-8 with TRBJ2-6, with 7 bases that match TRBD1. Germline CDR1 reads SGHVS; CDR2 reads FQNEAQ. J was trimmed by 2 bases and V by 1 base; bases with no gene match: 8. This CDR3 has 18 residues. CDR3 DNA sequence: TGTGCCAGCAGCTTAGTCAGGGGGTTTTTTACTGGGGCCAACGTCCTGACTTTC. This gives the protein CASSLVRGFFTGANVLTF.

CDR3 sequence reads: CSAREKWGGKTGELFF. DNA of the CDR3: TGCAGTGCTAGAGAAAAATGGGGGGGGAAAACCGGGGAGCTGTTTTTT. The chain combines TRBV20-1 with TRBJ2-2; 7 bases map to TRBD2. CDR1 is DFQATT and CDR2 is SNEGSKA in the germline V gene (reference sequence). V dropped 0 bases and J dropped 5; count of bases not matched to a gene: 9. There are 16 residues in the CDR3.

V and J are TRBV4-1 and TRBJ2-5, with 8 bases matching TRBD2. The J call may be faulty, since TRBJ2-1 better matches the DNA end. The CDR3 runs to 16 residues. Looked up from germline, CDR1 is MGHRA and CDR2 is YSYEKL. The CDR3 reads CASSHQVGGEEETQFF. CDR3 bases: TGCGCCAGCAGTCACCAGGTCGGGGGGGAGGAAGAGACCCAGTTCTTC.

In this sample, this clonotype turned up a few times. The V gene is TRBV11-2, the J gene TRBJ2-4; the match to TRBD2 covers 14 bases. The germline V gene has CDR1 SGHAT and CDR2 FQNNGV. The J segment lost 9 bases and the V segment lost 4 bases, leaving 8 bases of the junction unmatched. The CDR3 loop spans 16 amino acids. CDR3 sequence (DNA): TGTGCCAGCAGCTCCCGACTAGCGGGAGGGGGGGTCATTCAGTACTTC. Its protein product is CASSSRLAGGGVIQYF.

To note about this clonotype: At one end, the junction sequence differs from germline, possibly due to a read error. V and J are TRBV3-1 and TRBJ2-7, with a weak D call TRBD2 (5 bases). CDR1 and CDR2 from the germline V gene are LGHDT and YNNKEL (reference sequence). The CDR3 runs 17 residues. The CDR3 region has the DNA TGTGCCAGCAGCCAGTCCCCCGTTAGCGTACTCAATGGGGAGCGGTACTTC. Protein: CASSQSPVSVLNGERYF.

There are a few counts of this clonotype. This rearrangement joins TRBV6-1 to TRBJ2-1; 7 nucleotides align to TRBD2. The V gene's germline CDR1 is MNHNS and CDR2 SASEGT. The J segment lost 0 bases and the V segment lost 4 bases, leaving 6 bases of the junction unmatched. This CDR3 has 16 amino acids. The CDR3, as DNA: TGTGCCAGCAGTGCGGGAGGTCTTAGCTCCTACAATGAGCAGTTCTTC. It yields the protein CASSAGGLSSYNEQFF.

The genes are TRBV30 and TRBJ1-1; D call uncertain. Germline V CDR1 and CDR2: GTSNPN, SVGIG (reference sequence). Trimming left V 3 bases short and J 0 bases short, with 11 bases between. The CDR3 is 14 residues long. The CDR3 sequence: CAWRTTRVNTEAFF. The CDR3 DNA is TGTGCCTGGAGAACGACACGGGTGAACACTGAAGCTTTCTTT.

The chain carries TRBV20-1 and TRBJ2-1, with TRBD2 matching 7 bases. The DNA end is more similar to TRBJ2-7, so the J call may be wrong. The germline CDR1 and CDR2 sequences are DFQATT and SNEGSKA (reference sequence). This CDR3 contains 15 residues. CDR3 nucleotides: TGCAGTGCTAGAGATCCCGCGGGAGTCTACAATGAGCAGTACTTC. This translates into CSARDPAGVYNEQYF.

J is TRBJ2-5 and V is TRBV6-6; D ambiguous. Germline V CDR1 and CDR2: MNHNY, SVGAGI (reference sequence). The V gene lost 11 bases and the J gene lost 5 bases, with 18 bases spanning the gap. This CDR3 region has 13 residues. The CDR3 loop reads CAAARVGGETQYF. CDR3 sequence (DNA): TGTGCCGCGGCAAGAGTGGGCGGCGAGACCCAGTACTTC.

The chain carries TRBV10-2 and TRBJ2-2; D may be TRBD1 or TRBD2 (5 bases each). This CDR3 spans 16 amino acids. Trimming took 6 bases from V and 5 from J, leaving 19 bases between them. CDR1 and CDR2 from the germline V gene are WSHSY and SAAADI. The CDR3 bases are TGCGCCAGCAGCGGGGTTGGGGGAGTTAATACCGGGGAGCTGTTTTTT. Translating gives CASSGVGGVNTGELFF.

This clonotype was counted only a few times. The chain has TRBV14 and TRBJ2-7; weak D call: TRBD2 (6 bases). Germline V gene data show CDR1 as SGHDN and CDR2 as FVKESK. V gave up 2 bases and J gave up 1 base, with 15 bases separating them. The CDR3 is 16 residues long. The CDR3 DNA follows: TGTGCCAGCAGCCAAAACCGGGACTGGAAGTCCTACGAGCAGTACTTC. Amino acid sequence: CASSQNRDWKSYEQYF.

The genes are TRBV20-1 and TRBJ2-3, with D uncertain. CDR1 and CDR2 from the germline V gene are DFQATT and SNEGSKA (reference sequence). V was shortened by 6 bases and J by 0 bases, with 10 bases between the two germline ends. CDR3 length: 13 residues. This CDR3 reads CSAGPTSTDTQYF. Here the CDR3 DNA reads TGCAGTGCAGGGCCAACCAGCACAGATACGCAGTATTTT.

V gene TRBV2 combines with J gene TRBJ1-1, with TRBD1 as a possible D gene (6 bases). CDR1 is SNHLY, CDR2 FYNNEI, per germline. V was cut by 2 bases and J by 3 bases, with 16 bases left in between. The CDR3 contains 16 residues. The CDR3 DNA follows: TGTGCCAGCAGTGAAAATCCCGGGGGGCCGGACACTGAAGCTTTCTTT. Translated: CASSENPGGPDTEAFF.

A few counts support this clonotype. V usage is TRBV4-2 and J usage is TRBJ2-1; a weak D match, TRBD2 (6 bases). Germline V gene lookup returns CDR1 LGHNA and CDR2 YNFKEQ. Trimming cost V 4 bases and J 6 bases, with 13 bases left between them. The CDR3 covers 14 residues. The CDR3 here is CASSRGTPANEQFF. In nucleotides, the CDR3 is TGTGCCAGCAGCCGAGGGACTCCCGCCAATGAGCAGTTCTTC.

This clonotype has only a few counts. The V gene is TRBV13, the J gene TRBJ1-6; D is ambiguous. V was clipped by 6 bases and J by 5 bases, with 5 bases between them. The CDR3 length is 12 residues. Germline CDR1 reads PRHDT; CDR2 reads FYEKMQ (reference sequence). The CDR3 DNA reads as TGTGCCAGCAGACCGCATAATTCACCCCTCCACTTT. Translated, it gives CASRPHNSPLHF.

The chain couples TRBV15 to TRBJ2-1; 7 positions match TRBD1. V lost 9 bases and J lost 10; bases outside the gene matches: 6. Looked up from germline, CDR1 is LNHNV and CDR2 is YYDKDF (reference sequence). The CDR3 loop spans 11 amino acids. CDR3 sequence (DNA): TGTGCCACGCGACAGGGTCGCGAGCAGTTCTTC. Translation: CATRQGREQFF.

The chain has TRBV12-3 or TRBV12-4 and TRBJ1-4, with D perhaps TRBD1 (5 bases). CDR3 length equals 14 residues. Trimming left V 6 bases short and J 7 bases short, with 15 bases between. Here the CDR3 DNA reads TGTGCCAGCAGCAGGCAGGGTGCAGGTGAAAAACTGTTTTTT. Amino acids: CASSRQGAGEKLFF.

The chain recombines TRBV28 with TRBJ1-4; the match to TRBD1 covers 9 bases. This CDR3 is built from 13 residues. Looked up from germline, CDR1 is MDHEN and CDR2 is SYDVKM. V trimming: 6 bases; J trimming: 8 bases; junction bases outside the gene matches: 4. The CDR3 bases are TGTGCCAGCAGGGGACAGGGTTTGGAAAAACTGTTTTTT. This encodes CASRGQGLEKLFF.

The chain employs TRBV10-1 and TRBJ2-5; 8 nucleotides match TRBD1. The DNA end is a closer match to TRBJ2-7, so the J assignment may be wrong. From germline, CDR1 is WNHNN and CDR2 SYGVQD (reference sequence). The CDR3 has 15 amino acids. The CDR3 sequence: CASSRGQGYFSEQYF. CDR3 DNA: TGCGCCAGCAGCCGCGGACAGGGTTATTTCTCCGAGCAGTACTTC.

This clonotype appeared a few times. The chain combines TRBV12-3 or TRBV12-4 with TRBJ2-7, with 10 bases matching TRBD1. The CDR3 is made up of 15 amino acids. V lost 5 bases and J lost 7; bases outside the gene matches: 11. The chain's CDR3 is CASSARTGGIPEQYF. CDR3 bases: TGTGCCAGCAGTGCGAGGACAGGGGGTATCCCTGAGCAGTACTTC.

J is TRBJ2-1 and V is TRBV11-2, with unresolved D. The V end was cut by 10 bases, the J end by 8 bases, with 15 bases between. The CDR3 contains 12 residues. Germline-derived CDR1 and CDR2 are SGHAT and FQNNGV. The CDR3 nucleotides are TGTGCCACCAAGACCAGTGGGGATGAGCAGTTCTTC. This encodes CATKTSGDEQFF.

The CDR3 DNA reads TGTGCCAGCAGTTCTTCTGGGACAACTACCTGGGATACGCAGTATTTT. Its translation: CASSSSGTTTWDTQYF. The J gene is TRBJ2-3, the V gene TRBV7-2; TRBD1 is a possible D gene (6 bases). Looked up from germline, CDR1 is SGHTA and CDR2 is FQGNSA. V shed 6 bases and J shed 6 bases, with 22 bases lying between them. CDR3 length: 16 amino acids.